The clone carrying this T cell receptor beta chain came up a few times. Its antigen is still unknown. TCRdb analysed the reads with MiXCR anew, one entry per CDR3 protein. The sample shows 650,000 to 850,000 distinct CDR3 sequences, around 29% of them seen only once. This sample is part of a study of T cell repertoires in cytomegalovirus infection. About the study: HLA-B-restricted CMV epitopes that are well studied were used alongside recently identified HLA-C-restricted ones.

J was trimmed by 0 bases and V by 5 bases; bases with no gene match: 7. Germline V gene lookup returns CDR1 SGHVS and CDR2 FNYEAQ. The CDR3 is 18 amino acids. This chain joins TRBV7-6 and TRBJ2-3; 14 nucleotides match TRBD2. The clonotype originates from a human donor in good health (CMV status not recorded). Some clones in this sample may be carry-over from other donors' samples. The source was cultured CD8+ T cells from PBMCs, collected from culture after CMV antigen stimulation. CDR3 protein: CASSPGLAGDPSTDTQYF. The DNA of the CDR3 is TGTGCCAGCAGCCCGGGACTAGCGGGGGACCCTAGCACAGATACGCAGTATTTT.